This T cell receptor beta chain was documented in a study of blood T cell repertoires in COVID-19. This clone was seen a single time. The CDR3 contains 16 residues. The germline V gene has CDR1 SNHLY and CDR2 FYNNEI. V shed 7 bases, J shed 6 bases, and the junction held 13 bases outside the gene matches. Per the original methods: For nucleated cells, counts were estimated from reference gene primer amplification. Repertoires were generated with immunoSEQ multiplex PCR, while TCRdb's copy carries only in-frame clones and drops some. V, J and clone size are taken as reported in that table, and D and trimming were inferred from the DNA itself. The sample consists of around 160,000 clones, around four fifths of them appearing once.

This TCR was sampled from a woman between 40 and 50 years old with active or convalescent COVID-19. The genes are TRBV2 and TRBJ1-5; 9 bases agree with TRBD1. The sequenced sample was peripheral blood. This CDR3 reads CASTQGWDRVGQPQHF. The CDR3, as DNA: TGTGCCAGCACTCAAGGGTGGGACAGGGTCGGTCAGCCCCAGCATTTT.